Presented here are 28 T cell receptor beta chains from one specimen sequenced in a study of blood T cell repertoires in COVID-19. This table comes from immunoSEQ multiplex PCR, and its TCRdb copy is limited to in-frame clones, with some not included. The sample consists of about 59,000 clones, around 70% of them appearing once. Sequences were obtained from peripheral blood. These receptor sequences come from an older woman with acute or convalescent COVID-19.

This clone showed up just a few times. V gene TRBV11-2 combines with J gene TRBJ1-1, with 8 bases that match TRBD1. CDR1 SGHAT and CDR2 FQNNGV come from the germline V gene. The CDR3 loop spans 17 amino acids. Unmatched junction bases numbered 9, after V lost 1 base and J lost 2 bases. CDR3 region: CASSLGRGRGKNTEAFF. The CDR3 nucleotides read TGTGCCAGCAGCTTAGGCAGGGGGCGCGGAAAAAACACTGAAGCTTTCTTT.

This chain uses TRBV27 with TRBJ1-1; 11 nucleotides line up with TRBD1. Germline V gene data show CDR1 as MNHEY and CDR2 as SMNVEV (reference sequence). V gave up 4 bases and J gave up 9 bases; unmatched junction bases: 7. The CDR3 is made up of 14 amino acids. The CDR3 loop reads CASSWDRGLQKAFF. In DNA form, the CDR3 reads TGTGCCAGCAGTTGGGACAGGGGGTTACAGAAAGCTTTCTTT.

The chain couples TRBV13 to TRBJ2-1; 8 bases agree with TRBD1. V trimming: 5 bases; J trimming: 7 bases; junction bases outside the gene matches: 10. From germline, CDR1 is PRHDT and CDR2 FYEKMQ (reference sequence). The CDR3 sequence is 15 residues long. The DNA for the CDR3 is TGTGCCAGCAGCCCAAGGACAGGGTTTAAGAATGAGCAGTTCTTC. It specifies CASSPRTGFKNEQFF.

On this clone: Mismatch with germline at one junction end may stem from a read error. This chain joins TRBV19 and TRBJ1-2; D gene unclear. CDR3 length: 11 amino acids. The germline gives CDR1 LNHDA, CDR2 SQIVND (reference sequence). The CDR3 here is CASSVYYGYTF. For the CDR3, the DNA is TGTGCCAGTAGCGTGTACTACGGCTACACCTTC.

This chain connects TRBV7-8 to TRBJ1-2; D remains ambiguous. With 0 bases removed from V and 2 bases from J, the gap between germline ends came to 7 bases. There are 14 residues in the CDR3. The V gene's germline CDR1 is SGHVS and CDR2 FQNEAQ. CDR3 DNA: TGTGCCAGCAGCTTAGCGCCACGGAACTATGGCTACACCTTC. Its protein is CASSLAPRNYGYTF.

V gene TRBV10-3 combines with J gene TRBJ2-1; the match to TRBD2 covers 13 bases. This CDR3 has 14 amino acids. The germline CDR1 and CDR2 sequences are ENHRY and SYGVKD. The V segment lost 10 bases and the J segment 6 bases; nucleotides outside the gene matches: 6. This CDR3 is CATMTSGGINEQFF. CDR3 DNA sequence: TGTGCCACCATGACTAGCGGGGGGATCAATGAGCAGTTCTTC.

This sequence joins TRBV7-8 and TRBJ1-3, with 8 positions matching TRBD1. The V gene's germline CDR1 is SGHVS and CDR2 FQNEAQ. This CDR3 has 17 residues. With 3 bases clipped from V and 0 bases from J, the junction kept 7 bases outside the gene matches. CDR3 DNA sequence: TGTGCCAGCAGCTTTACTTCCGGGACAGGCTCTGGAAACACCATATATTTT. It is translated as CASSFTSGTGSGNTIYF.

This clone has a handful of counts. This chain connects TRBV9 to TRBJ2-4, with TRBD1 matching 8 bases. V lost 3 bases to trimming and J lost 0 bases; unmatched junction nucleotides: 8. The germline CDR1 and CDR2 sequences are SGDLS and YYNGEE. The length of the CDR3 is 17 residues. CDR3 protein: CASSAGQGPLAKNIQYF. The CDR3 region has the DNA TGTGCCAGCAGCGCTGGACAGGGTCCACTAGCCAAAAACATTCAGTACTTC. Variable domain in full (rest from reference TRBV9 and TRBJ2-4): DSGVTQTPKHLITATGQRVTLRCSPRSGDLSVYWYQQSLDQGLQFLIQYYNGEERAKGNILERFSAQQFPDLHSELNLSSLELGDSALYFCASSAGQGPLAKNIQYFGAGTRLSVL.

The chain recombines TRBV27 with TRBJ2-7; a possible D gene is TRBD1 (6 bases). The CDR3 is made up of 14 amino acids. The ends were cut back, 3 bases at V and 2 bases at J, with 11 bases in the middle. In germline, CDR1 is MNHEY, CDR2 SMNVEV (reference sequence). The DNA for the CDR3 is TGTGCCAGCAGTTTTCGACAGGACCCCTACGAGCAGTACTTC. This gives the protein CASSFRQDPYEQYF.

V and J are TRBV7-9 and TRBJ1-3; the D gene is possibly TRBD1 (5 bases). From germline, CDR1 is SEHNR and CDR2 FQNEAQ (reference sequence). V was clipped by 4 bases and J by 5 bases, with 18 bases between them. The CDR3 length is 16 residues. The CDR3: CASSSSSQGLRNTIYF. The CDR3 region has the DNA TGTGCCAGCAGCTCCAGTAGTCAGGGTTTACGAAACACCATATATTTT.

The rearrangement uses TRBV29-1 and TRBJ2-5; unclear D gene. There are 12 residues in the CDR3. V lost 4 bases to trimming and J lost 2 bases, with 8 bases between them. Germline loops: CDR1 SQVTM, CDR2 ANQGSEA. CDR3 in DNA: TGCAGCGTTGCAGGAAGACAAGAGACCCAGTACTTC. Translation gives CSVAGRQETQYF. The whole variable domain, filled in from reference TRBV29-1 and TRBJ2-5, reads SAVISQKPSRDICQRGTSLTIQCQVDSQVTMMFWYRQQPGQSLTLIATANQGSEATYESGFVIDKFPISRPNLTFSTLTVSNMSPEDSSIYLCSVAGRQETQYFGPGTRLLVL.

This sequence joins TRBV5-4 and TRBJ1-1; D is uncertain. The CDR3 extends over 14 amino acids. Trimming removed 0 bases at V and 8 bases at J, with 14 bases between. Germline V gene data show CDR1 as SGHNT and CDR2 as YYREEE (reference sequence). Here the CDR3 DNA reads TGTGCCAGCAGCTTGGCCAGAGGGTACGAGGAAGCTTTCTTT. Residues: CASSLARGYEEAFF.

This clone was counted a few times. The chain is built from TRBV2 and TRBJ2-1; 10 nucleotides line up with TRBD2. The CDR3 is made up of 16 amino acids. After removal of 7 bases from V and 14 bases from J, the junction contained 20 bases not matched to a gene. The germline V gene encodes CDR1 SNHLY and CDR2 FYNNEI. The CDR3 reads CASTRASGGGFRVEFF. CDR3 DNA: TGTGCCAGCACGAGGGCTAGCGGGGGTGGGTTTCGCGTAGAGTTCTTC.

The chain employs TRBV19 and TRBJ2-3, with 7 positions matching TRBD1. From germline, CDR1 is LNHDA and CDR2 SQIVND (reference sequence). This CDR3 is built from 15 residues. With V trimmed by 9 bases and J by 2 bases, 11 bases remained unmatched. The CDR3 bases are TGTGCCAGCGCTTACCAGGGACAGAACACAGATACGCAGTATTTT. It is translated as CASAYQGQNTDTQYF. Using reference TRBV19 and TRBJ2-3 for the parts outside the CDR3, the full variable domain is DGGITQSPKYLFRKEGQNVTLSCEQNLNHDAMYWYRQDPGQGLRLIYYSQIVNDFQKGDIAEGYSVSREKKESFPLTVTSAQKNPTAFYLCASAYQGQNTDTQYFGPGTRLTVL.

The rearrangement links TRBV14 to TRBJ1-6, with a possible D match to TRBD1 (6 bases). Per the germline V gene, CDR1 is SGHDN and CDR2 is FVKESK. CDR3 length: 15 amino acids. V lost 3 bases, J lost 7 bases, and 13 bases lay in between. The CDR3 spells CASSHEHRANSPLHF. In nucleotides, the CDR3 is TGTGCCAGCAGCCATGAGCACAGGGCAAATTCACCCCTCCACTTT.

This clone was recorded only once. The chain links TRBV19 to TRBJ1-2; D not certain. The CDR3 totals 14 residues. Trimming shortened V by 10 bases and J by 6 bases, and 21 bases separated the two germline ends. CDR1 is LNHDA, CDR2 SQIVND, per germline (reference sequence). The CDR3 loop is CATSEGWDWDGYTF. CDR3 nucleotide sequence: TGTGCCACCTCGGAGGGATGGGATTGGGATGGCTACACCTTC. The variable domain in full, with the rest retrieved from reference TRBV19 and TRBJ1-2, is DGGITQSPKYLFRKEGQNVTLSCEQNLNHDAMYWYRQDPGQGLRLIYYSQIVNDFQKGDIAEGYSVSREKKESFPLTVTSAQKNPTAFYLCATSEGWDWDGYTFGSGTRLTVV.

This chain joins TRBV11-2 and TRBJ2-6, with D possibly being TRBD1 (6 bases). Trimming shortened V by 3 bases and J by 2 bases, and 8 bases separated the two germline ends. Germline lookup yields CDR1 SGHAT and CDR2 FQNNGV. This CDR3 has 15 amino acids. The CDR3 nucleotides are TGTGCCAGCAGCTTTTGGGGGCCTGGGGCCAACGTCCTGACTTTC. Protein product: CASSFWGPGANVLTF.

This chain's CDR3 is CASSQDWGSEAFF. The CDR3 nucleotides read TGCGCCAGCAGCCAAGATTGGGGCAGCGAAGCTTTCTTT. The chain has TRBV4-1 and TRBJ1-1; D may be TRBD1 (5 bases). Germline V gene lookup returns CDR1 MGHRA and CDR2 YSYEKL. Trimming pared 0 bases from V and 8 bases from J, leaving 10 bases between. This CDR3 has 13 residues.

The CDR3 reads CASSSGGTYYEQYF. The DNA for the CDR3 is TGTGCCAGCAGCAGTGGTGGGACATATTACGAGCAGTACTTC. The chain is built from TRBV6-5 and TRBJ2-7; D is perhaps TRBD1 (6 bases). The CDR3 spans 14 residues. V gave up 6 bases and J gave up 4 bases, with 16 bases separating them. Germline assignment: CDR1 MNHEY and CDR2 SVGAGI.

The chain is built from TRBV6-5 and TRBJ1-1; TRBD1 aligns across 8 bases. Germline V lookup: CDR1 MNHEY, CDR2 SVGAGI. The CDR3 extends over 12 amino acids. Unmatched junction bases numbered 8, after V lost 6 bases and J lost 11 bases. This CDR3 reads CASSSDRGGAFF. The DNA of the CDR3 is TGTGCCAGCAGCTCCGACAGGGGTGGTGCTTTCTTT.

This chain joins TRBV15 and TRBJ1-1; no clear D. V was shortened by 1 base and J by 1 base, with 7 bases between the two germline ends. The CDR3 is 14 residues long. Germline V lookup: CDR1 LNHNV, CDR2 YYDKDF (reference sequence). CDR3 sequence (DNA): TGTGCCACCAGCAGAGGCGCCCAGAACACTGAAGCTTTCTTT. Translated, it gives CATSRGAQNTEAFF.

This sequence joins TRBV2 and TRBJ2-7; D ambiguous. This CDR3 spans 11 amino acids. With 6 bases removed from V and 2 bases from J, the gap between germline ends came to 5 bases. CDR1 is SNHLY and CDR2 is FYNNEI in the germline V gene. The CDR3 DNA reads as TGTGCCAGCAGCGGTCCCTACGAGCAGTACGTC. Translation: CASSGPYEQYV.

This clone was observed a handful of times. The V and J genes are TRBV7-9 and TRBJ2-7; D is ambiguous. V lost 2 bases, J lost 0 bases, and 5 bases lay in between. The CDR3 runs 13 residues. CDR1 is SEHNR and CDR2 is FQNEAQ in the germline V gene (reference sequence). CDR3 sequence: CASSLPGSYEQYV. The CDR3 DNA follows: TGTGCCAGCAGCTTACCCGGCTCCTACGAGCAGTACGTC.

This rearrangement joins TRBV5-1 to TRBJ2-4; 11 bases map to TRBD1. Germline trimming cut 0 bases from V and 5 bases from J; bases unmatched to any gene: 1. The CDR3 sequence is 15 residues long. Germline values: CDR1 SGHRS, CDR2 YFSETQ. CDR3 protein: CASSLGTGGQNIQYF. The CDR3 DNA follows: TGCGCCAGCAGCTTGGGGACAGGGGGCCAAAACATTCAGTACTTC.

CDR3 sequence: CASSLEPPREQYF. CDR3 nucleotide sequence: TGTGCCAGCAGCTTGGAGCCCCCGAGGGAGCAGTACTTC. This chain connects TRBV5-4 to TRBJ2-7, with D hard to call. V was clipped by 0 bases and J by 7 bases, with 11 bases between them. This CDR3 has 13 residues. The V gene's germline CDR1 is SGHNT and CDR2 YYREEE (reference sequence).

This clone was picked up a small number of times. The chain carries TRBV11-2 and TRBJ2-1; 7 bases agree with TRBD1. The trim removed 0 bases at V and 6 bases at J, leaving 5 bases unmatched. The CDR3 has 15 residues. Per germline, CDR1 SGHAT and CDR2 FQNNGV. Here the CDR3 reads CASSLDQGVFNEQFF. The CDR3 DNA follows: TGTGCCAGCAGCTTAGATCAGGGGGTTTTCAATGAGCAGTTCTTC.

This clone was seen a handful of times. CDR3 in amino acids: CASSFLAGGPNTQYF. The CDR3 DNA sequence: TGTGCCAGCAGTTTCTTAGCGGGGGGGCCAAATACGCAGTATTTT. This chain connects TRBV27 to TRBJ2-3, with 11 bases matching TRBD2. Germline CDR1 is MNHEY and CDR2 is SMNVEV (reference sequence). The V gene end was trimmed by 3 bases and the J gene end by 7 bases; junction bases not matched to a gene: 6. CDR3 length: 15 amino acids.

In nucleotides, the CDR3 is TGTGCCACCAGCAGGGCGGGACAGACGTCCTACGAGCAGTACTTC. Encoded protein: CATSRAGQTSYEQYF. The chain couples TRBV15 to TRBJ2-7, with D perhaps TRBD1 (7 bases). Trimming pared 3 bases from V and 1 base from J, leaving 13 bases between. The CDR3 length is 15 residues. Germline CDR1 LNHNV, CDR2 YYDKDF (reference sequence). The whole variable domain, filled in from reference TRBV15 and TRBJ2-7, reads DAMVIQNPRYQVTQFGKPVTLSCSQTLNHNVMYWYQQKSSQAPKLLFHYYDKDFNNEADTPDNFQSRRPNTSFCFLDIRSPGLGDTAMYLCATSRAGQTSYEQYFGPGTRLTVT.